The 2 T cell receptor beta chains in this list originate from one sample, sequenced in a study of T cells in women clearing cervical HPV infection. The table came from immunoSEQ multiplex PCR; TCRdb's copy has only in-frame clones and leaves some out. Its table lists 15,000 or so clones. The sample consisted of blood buffy coat. Receptors originate from a woman aged 18 to 75 with a cervical HPV16 infection that either progressed to CIN3+ or cleared (not recorded which).

As regards this clone: Read coverage stops 3 residues before the CDR3 terminus; the germline J gene supplies the remainder. The rearrangement links TRBV28 to TRBJ1-6; a weak D match, TRBD1 (5 bases). Germline loops: CDR1 MDHEN, CDR2 SYDVKM. The CDR3 consists of 14 residues. The V end was cut by 1 base, the J end by 8 bases, with 9 bases between. CDR3 DNA (partial): TGTGCCAGCAGTTTATCCAGGGCCGATTCACCC. Protein sequence: CASSLSRADSP. In full, the CDR3 reads CASSLSRADSPLHF. The entire variable domain, with the rest obtained from reference TRBV28 and TRBJ1-6, is as follows: DVKVTQSSRYLVKRTGEKVFLECVQDMDHENMFWYRQDPGLGLRLIYFSYDVKMKEKGDIPEGYSVSREKKERFSLILESASTNQTSMYLCASSLSRADSPLHFGNGTRLTVT.

Comment on this clone: The read gets to within 3 residues of the CDR3 end, and the germline J gene fills in the rest. J is TRBJ2-2 and V is TRBV20-1, with a weak D call TRBD1 (5 bases). The germline V and J ends were trimmed by 3 bases and 7 bases, with 15 bases remaining between them. The CDR3 length is 14 residues. Germline CDR1 is DFQATT and CDR2 is SNEGSKA (reference sequence). Partial CDR3 DNA: TGCAGTGCTAGTCAGGGCCAACTGAGCGGGGAG. Its translation is CSASQGQLSGE. The whole CDR3 is CSASQGQLSGELFF.